This T cell receptor (beta chain) was identified in a study of graft-versus-host responses after intestinal transplantation. Study overall: Multivisceral, liver-intestinal, or isolated intestinal grafts were transplanted into recipients.

Here immunoSEQ multiplex PCR was the method, and the copy in TCRdb shows in-frame clones only, minus some. The data hold about 97,000 clones, with around nine tenths observed a single time. On this clone itself: Its antigen is unknown.

Trimming took off 3 bases at V and 16 bases at J, with 13 bases between the two ends. The CDR3 is made up of 12 amino acids. Germline V gene sequence: CDR1 LNHNV, CDR2 YYDKDF (reference sequence). Overall study findings and caveats: High graft-versus-host to host-versus-graft clonal ratios were found in allografts of patients who had graft-donor T cell macrochimerism.

This sample comprised PBMCs, obtained 450 to 480 days after intestinal transplant. This clonotype was sampled from a human patient who received an intestinal transplant, so some T cells may come from the graft donor. The chain has TRBV15 and TRBJ1-6; D remains unclear. For the CDR3, the DNA is TGTGCCACCAGCAGTTTCGGCGGCCTACTCCACTTT. Translation: CATSSFGGLLHF.